This TCR beta chain was recovered during a study of T and B cells in COVID-19 patients. Findings and caveats of the study: No sequencing was yet done of CD4+, regulatory or CD8+ subsets, or of SARS-CoV-2-responsive or tetramer+ sorted cells. Few blood samples existed from mildly ill patients during symptoms or early in severe cases. Patients with COVID-19 reportedly showed strongly skewed T cell receptor beta variable and joining gene usage. Highly clonal in active COVID-19, TRB repertoires exceeded healthy-donor diversity and richness at recovery.

BIOMED2 TRB-A/B primer pools were used in multiplex TRB PCR. TCRdb reanalysed the multiplex PCR reads using MiXCR and keeps one entry per CDR3 protein. The data show more than 20,000 distinct CDR3 sequences, approximately 32% seen once. From blood, 250-500 ng of genomic DNA served as TRB template. The germline CDR1 and CDR2 sequences are MNHEY and SMNVEV (reference sequence). V was trimmed by 4 bases and J by 4 bases, leaving 13 bases between them. This CDR3 comprises 14 residues. This clonotype occurred a few times. Its antigen is undetermined. Sample: blood. The rearrangement uses TRBV27 and TRBJ1-2; unclear D gene. The sequence came from a human donor who had recovered from COVID-19. The CDR3 reads CASSYLKLPYGYTF. CDR3 DNA sequence: TGTGCCAGCAGTTACCTCAAACTTCCCTATGGCTACACCTTC.